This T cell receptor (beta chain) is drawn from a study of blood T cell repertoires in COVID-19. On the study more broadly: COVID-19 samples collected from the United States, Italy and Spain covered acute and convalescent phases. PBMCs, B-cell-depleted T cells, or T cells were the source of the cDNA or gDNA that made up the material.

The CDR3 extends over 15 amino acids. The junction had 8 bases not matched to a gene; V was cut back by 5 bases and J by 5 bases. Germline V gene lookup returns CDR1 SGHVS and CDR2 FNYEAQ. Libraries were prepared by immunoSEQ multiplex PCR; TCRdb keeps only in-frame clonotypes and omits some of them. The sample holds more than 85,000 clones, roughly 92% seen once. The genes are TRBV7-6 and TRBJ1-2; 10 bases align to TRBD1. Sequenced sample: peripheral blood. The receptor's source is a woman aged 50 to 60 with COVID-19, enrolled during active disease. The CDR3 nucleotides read TGTGCCAGCAGCCCCCTGGGGACAGGGGTTTATGGCTACACCTTC. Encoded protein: CASSPLGTGVYGYTF.